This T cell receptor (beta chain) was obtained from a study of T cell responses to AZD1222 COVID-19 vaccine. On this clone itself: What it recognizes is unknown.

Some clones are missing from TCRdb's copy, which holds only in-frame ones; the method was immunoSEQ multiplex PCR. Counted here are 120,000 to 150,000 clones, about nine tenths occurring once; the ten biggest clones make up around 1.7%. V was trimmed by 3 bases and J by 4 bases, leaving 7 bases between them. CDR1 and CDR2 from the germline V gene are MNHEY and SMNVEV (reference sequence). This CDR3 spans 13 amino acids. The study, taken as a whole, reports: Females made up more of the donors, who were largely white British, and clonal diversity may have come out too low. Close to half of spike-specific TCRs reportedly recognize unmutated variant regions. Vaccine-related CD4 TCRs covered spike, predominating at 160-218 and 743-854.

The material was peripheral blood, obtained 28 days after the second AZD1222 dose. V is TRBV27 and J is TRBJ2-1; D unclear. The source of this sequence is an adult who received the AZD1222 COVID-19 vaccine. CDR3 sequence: CASSFVPYNEQFF. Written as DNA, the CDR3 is TGTGCCAGCAGTTTCGTCCCATACAATGAGCAGTTCTTC.